This TCR beta chain was captured in a study of T cells in Graves' hyperthyroidism and ophthalmopathy. This CDR3 spans 13 amino acids. The V and J ends lost 6 bases and 3 bases, in that order; junction bases with no gene match: 1. CDR1 ENHRY and CDR2 SYGVKD come from the germline V gene. Many counts were recorded for this clonotype. RNA transcripts provided the source from which TCR beta CDR3 regions were amplified. An initial round of RT-PCR targeting the TCR CDR3 relied on the HTBI primer set. Each CDR3 protein is one row after TCRdb ran MiXCR on the multiplex PCR reads. The sample carries about 320,000 distinct CDR3 sequences, 16% recorded once.

This chain uses TRBV10-3 with TRBJ2-1; TRBD2 agrees at 8 bases. This receptor was taken from a man aged 25-45 years with Graves' hyperthyroidism. Specimen: blood. This CDR3 reads CAIRGLDYNEQFF. In nucleotides, the CDR3 is TGTGCCATCAGGGGACTAGACTACAATGAGCAGTTCTTC.